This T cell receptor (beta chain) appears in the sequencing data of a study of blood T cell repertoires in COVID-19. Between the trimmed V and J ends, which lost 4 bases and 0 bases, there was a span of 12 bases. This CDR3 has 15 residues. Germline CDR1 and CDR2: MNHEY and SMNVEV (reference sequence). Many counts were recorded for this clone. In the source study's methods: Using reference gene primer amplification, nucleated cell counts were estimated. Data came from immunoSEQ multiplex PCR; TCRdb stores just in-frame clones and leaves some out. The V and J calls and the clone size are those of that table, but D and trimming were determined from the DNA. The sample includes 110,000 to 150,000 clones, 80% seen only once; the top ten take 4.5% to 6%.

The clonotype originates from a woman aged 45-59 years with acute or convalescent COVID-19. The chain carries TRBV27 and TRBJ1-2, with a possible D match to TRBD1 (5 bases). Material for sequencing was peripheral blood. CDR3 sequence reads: CASSYAGGPNYGYTF. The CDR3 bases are TGTGCCAGCAGTTACGCGGGGGGTCCTAACTATGGCTACACCTTC.